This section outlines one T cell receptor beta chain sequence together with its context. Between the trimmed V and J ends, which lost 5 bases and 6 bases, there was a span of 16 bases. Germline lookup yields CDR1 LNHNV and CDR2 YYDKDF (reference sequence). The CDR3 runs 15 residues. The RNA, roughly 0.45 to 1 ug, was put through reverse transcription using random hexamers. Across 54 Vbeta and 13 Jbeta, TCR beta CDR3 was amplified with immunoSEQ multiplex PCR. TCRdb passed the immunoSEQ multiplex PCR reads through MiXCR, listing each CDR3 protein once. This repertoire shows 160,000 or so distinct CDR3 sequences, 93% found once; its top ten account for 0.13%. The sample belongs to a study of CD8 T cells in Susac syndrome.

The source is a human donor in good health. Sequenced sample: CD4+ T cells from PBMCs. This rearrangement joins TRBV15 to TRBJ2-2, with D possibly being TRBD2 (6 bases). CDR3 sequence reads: CATSEGRREAGELFF. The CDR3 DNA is TGTGCCACCAGCGAGGGGAGGAGGGAGGCCGGGGAGCTGTTTTTT.